One sample yielded the 14 T cell receptor beta chains listed below, sequenced in a study of cytomegalovirus exposure and HLA in healthy donors. PCR employed 60 Vbeta and 13 Jbeta primers. Generated by immunoSEQ multiplex PCR, the TCRdb table keeps only in-frame clones and is missing some. The repertoire has 250,000 to 350,000 clones, under 80% of them found once; the top ten carry 2% to 2.5%. Sequencing used PBMCs. The receptors were sampled from a female donor in good health and CMV-seronegative.

The CDR3: CASSLGQGITAHGYTF. CDR3 sequence (DNA): TGTGCCAGCAGCCTGGGGCAAGGAATAACCGCCCATGGCTACACCTTC. J is TRBJ1-2 and V is TRBV4-2; a possible D gene is TRBD1 (5 bases). The V gene's germline CDR1 is LGHNA and CDR2 YNFKEQ. V lost 4 bases to trimming and J lost 6 bases, with 21 bases between them. This CDR3 contains 16 residues.

The chain couples TRBV5-4 to TRBJ1-3; D call uncertain. The CDR3 spans 14 residues. Trimming cost V 2 bases and J 1 base, with 7 bases left between them. The germline V gene encodes CDR1 SGHNT and CDR2 YYREEE (reference sequence). The CDR3 sequence: CASSFRESGNTIYF. The CDR3 coding sequence is TGTGCCAGCAGCTTTAGGGAGTCTGGAAACACCATATATTTT.

This chain connects TRBV7-9 to TRBJ2-7, with TRBD2 identical over 12 bases. Per the germline V gene, CDR1 is SEHNR and CDR2 is FQNEAQ (reference sequence). V dropped 2 bases and J dropped 3; count of bases not matched to a gene: 5. The CDR3 length is 16 residues. CDR3 bases: TGTGCCAGCAGCTTAACTAGCGGGGGGCCAAACTACGAGCAGTACTTC. This translates into CASSLTSGGPNYEQYF.

This clone was counted once. This chain connects TRBV6-1 to TRBJ2-5; 7 nucleotides agree with TRBD1. In germline, CDR1 is MNHNS, CDR2 SASEGT. CDR3 size: 14 residues. V shed 6 bases and J 3 bases; nucleotides not matched to a gene: 7. The CDR3 reads CASRPGTDKETQYF. The CDR3 nucleotides read TGTGCCAGCAGACCCGGGACAGATAAAGAGACCCAGTACTTC.

The chain employs TRBV6-1 and TRBJ2-3; 13 nucleotides agree with TRBD2. Germline loops: CDR1 MNHNS, CDR2 SASEGT. This CDR3 has 14 amino acids. Losses at the gene ends were 8 bases for V and 4 bases for J; bases not matched to a gene: 3. The CDR3 spells CASRTSGSPDTQYF. The CDR3 nucleotides are TGTGCCAGCCGGACTAGCGGGAGTCCAGATACGCAGTATTTT.

The V gene is TRBV6-5, the J gene TRBJ2-7, with D tentatively TRBD1 (7 bases). Trimming left V 0 bases short and J 4 bases short, with 13 bases between. CDR1 and CDR2 (germline): MNHEY, SVGAGI. The CDR3 runs to 15 residues. The CDR3 DNA follows: TGTGCCAGCAGTTACTCGATGGAGGGGGCATACGAGCAGTACTTC. Its translation: CASSYSMEGAYEQYF.

The rearrangement uses TRBV10-1 and TRBJ2-1; TRBD2 matches at 12 bases. Germline V CDR1 and CDR2: WNHNN, SYGVQD (reference sequence). With V trimmed by 0 bases and J by 8 bases, 8 bases remained unmatched. There are 17 residues in the CDR3. The CDR3 loop reads CASSESRSSGRGDEQFF. CDR3 nucleotides: TGCGCCAGCAGTGAGTCGCGGTCTAGCGGGAGGGGCGATGAGCAGTTCTTC.

The chain couples TRBV2 to TRBJ2-5, with TRBD1 matching 11 bases. The J call is doubtful: the DNA matches TRBJ2-7 better. The CDR3 is 15 residues long. CDR1 is SNHLY and CDR2 is FYNNEI in the germline V gene. CDR3 DNA: TGTGCCAGCAGCAGGGGACAGGGGGGGACCTACGAGCAGTACTTC. Translated: CASSRGQGGTYEQYF.

The chain has TRBV19 and TRBJ2-7; perhaps TRBD1 as D (6 bases). The CDR3 totals 13 residues. The V end lost 6 bases, the J end lost 0 bases, and 9 bases lay between the germline ends. CDR1 is LNHDA and CDR2 is SQIVND in the germline V gene (reference sequence). CDR3 nucleotide sequence: TGTGCCAGTAGGGACAGTTACTCCTACGAGCAGTACTTC. Translated, it gives CASRDSYSYEQYF.

The V and J genes are TRBV11-3 and TRBJ2-7, with 8 bases that match TRBD1. Germline CDR1 and CDR2: SGHNT and YENEEA. V trimming: 4 bases; J trimming: 6 bases; junction bases outside the gene matches: 8. CDR3 length: 14 amino acids. In nucleotides, the CDR3 is TGTGCCAGCAGCTCGACCTGGACAGGGACCGAGCAGTACTTC. Protein product: CASSSTWTGTEQYF.

The rearrangement links TRBV18 to TRBJ2-1, with 7 bases matching TRBD2. CDR3 length equals 14 residues. The germline CDR1 and CDR2 sequences are KGHSH and LQKENI. The trim removed 5 bases at V and 4 bases at J, leaving 5 bases unmatched. CDR3 nucleotide sequence: TGTGCCAGCTCAGGCTTTAGCGGGTACAATGAGCAGTTCTTC. Translating gives CASSGFSGYNEQFF.

The chain carries TRBV25-1 and TRBJ2-5; 10 nucleotides agree with TRBD1. Trimming took 3 bases from V and 5 from J; bases not matched to a gene: 15. This CDR3 contains 18 residues. Germline assignment: CDR1 MGHDK and CDR2 SYGVNS. As DNA, the CDR3 is TGTGCCAGCAGTGACGGCCGATACGGGACAGGGGTATGGGAGACCCAGTACTTC. Translated: CASSDGRYGTGVWETQYF.

This clone has just a few counts. This chain connects TRBV7-9 to TRBJ2-2; D not certain. This CDR3 spans 14 amino acids. CDR1 is SEHNR, CDR2 FQNEAQ, per germline (reference sequence). The V end lost 6 bases, the J end lost 4 bases, and 12 bases lay between the germline ends. The CDR3 nucleotides read TGTGCCAGCAGACAAATTGTTGGCACCGGGGAGCTGTTTTTT. It is translated as CASRQIVGTGELFF.

The rearrangement uses TRBV4-2 and TRBJ1-4; TRBD1 matches 10 bases. There are 19 residues in the CDR3. The V and J ends lost 4 bases and 0 bases, in that order; junction bases with no gene match: 11. Germline CDR1 and CDR2: LGHNA and YNFKEQ. The CDR3 protein is CASSRRNIGTGATNEKLFF. CDR3 nucleotide sequence: TGTGCCAGCAGCCGACGCAATATTGGGACAGGGGCAACTAATGAAAAACTGTTTTTT.